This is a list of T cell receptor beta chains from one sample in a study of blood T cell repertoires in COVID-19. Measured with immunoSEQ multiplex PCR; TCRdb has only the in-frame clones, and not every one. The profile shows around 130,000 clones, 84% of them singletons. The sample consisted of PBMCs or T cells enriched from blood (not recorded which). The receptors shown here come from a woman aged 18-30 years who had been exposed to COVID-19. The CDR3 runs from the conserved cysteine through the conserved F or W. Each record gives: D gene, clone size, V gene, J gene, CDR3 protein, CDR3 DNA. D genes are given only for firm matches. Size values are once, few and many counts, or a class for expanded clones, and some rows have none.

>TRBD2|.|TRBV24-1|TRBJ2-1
CATSDRLAGAEQFF
TGTGCCACCAGTGACCGACTAGCGGGAGCTGAGCAGTTCTTC
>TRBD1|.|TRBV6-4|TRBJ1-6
CASSEQGAGNSPLHF
TGTGCCAGCAGTGAACAGGGGGCTGGGAATTCACCCCTCCACTTT
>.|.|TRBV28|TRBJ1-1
CASSRGRWTEAFF
TGTGCCAGCAGCAGGGGCAGGTGGACTGAAGCTTTCTTT
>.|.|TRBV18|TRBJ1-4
CASSLTGKATNEKLFF
TGTGCCAGCTCACTAACAGGAAAAGCAACTAATGAAAAACTGTTTTTT
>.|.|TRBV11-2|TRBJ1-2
CASSLDLGANYGYTF
TGTGCCAGCAGCTTAGATTTGGGGGCGAACTATGGCTACACTTTC
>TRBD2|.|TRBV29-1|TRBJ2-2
CSVEPAGVNTGELFF
TGCAGCGTTGAACCGGCGGGAGTCAACACCGGGGAGCTGTTTTTT
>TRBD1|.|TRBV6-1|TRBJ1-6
CASSDSIWGRGHDSPLHF
TGTGCCAGCAGTGATTCGATTTGGGGCAGGGGGCATGATTCACCCCTCCACTTT
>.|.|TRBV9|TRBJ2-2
CASSVALPKTGGELFF
TGTGCCAGCAGCGTGGCCCTCCCCAAAACGGGCGGGGAGCTGTTTTTT
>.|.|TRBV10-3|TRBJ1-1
CAIAKGGSNEAFF
TGTGCCATCGCGAAGGGCGGGAGCAACGAAGCTTTCTTT
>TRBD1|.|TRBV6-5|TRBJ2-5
CASTLQGAWGETQYF
TGTGCCAGCACCCTACAGGGGGCTTGGGGAGAGACCCAGTACTTC
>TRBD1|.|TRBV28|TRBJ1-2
CASSPGQRVYTF
TGTGCCAGCAGTCCGGGACAGCGCGTCTACACCTTC
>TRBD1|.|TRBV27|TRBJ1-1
CASSLYPGGNTEAFF
TGTGCCAGCAGTTTGTATCCAGGGGGGAACACTGAAGCTTTCTTT
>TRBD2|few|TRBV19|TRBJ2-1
CASSLTSGSYDEQFF
TGTGCCAGTAGTCTAACTAGCGGGAGTTACGATGAGCAGTTCTTC
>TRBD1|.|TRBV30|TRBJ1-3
CAWSWAGRGHGNTIYF
TGTGCCTGGAGTTGGGCGGGCAGGGGGCACGGAAACACCATATATTTT
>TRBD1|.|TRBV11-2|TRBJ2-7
CASSTSTGGYEQYF
TGTGCCAGCAGCACTTCGACAGGGGGCTACGAGCAGTACTTC
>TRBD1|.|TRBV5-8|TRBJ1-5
CASSHPRTGAQPQHF
TGTGCCAGCAGCCACCCTCGGACAGGGGCTCAGCCCCAGCATTTT
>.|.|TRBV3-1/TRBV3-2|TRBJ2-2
CASSPYTVLGELFF
TGTGCCAGCAGCCCATATACGGTTTTGGGGGAGCTGTTTTTT
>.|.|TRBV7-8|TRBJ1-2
CASSLEGDYYGYTF
TGTGCCAGCAGCTTAGAGGGGGATTACTATGGCTACACCTTC
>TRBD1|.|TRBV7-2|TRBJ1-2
CASSPSQVGTGALGGGYTF
TGTGCCAGCAGCCCAAGTCAAGTCGGGACAGGAGCCCTCGGCGGGGGCTACACCTTC
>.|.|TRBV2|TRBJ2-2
CASRERPNTGELFF
TGTGCCAGCCGGGAGAGGCCGAACACCGGGGAGCTGTTTTTT
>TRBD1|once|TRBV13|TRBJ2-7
CASSTQGVGAYEQYF
TGTGCCAGCAGCACCCAGGGGGTGGGGGCCTACGAGCAGTACTTC
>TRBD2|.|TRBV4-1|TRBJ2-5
CASSQDPQGLAGEETQYF
TGCGCCAGCAGCCAAGATCCCCAGGGACTAGCGGGAGAAGAGACCCAGTACTTC
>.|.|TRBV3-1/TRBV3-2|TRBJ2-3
CASSQVPTSTDTQYF
TGTGCCAGCAGCCAAGTGCCTACTAGCACAGATACGCAGTATTTT
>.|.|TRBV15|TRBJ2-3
CATSRRGRDTDTQYF
TGTGCCACCAGCAGGCGAGGGCGCGACACAGATACGCAGTATTTT
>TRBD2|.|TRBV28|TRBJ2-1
CASSFSTSGSSYNEQFF
TGTGCCAGCAGTTTCTCCACTAGCGGGAGCTCCTACAATGAGCAGTTCTTC
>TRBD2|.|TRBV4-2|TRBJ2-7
CASSQEASGTLLTYEQYF
TGTGCCAGCAGCCAAGAGGCTAGCGGGACGCTGCTAACCTACGAGCAGTACTTC
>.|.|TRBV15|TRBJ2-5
CATSNTLTGVTETQYF
TGTGCCACCAGCAACACATTGACGGGTGTCACAGAGACCCAGTACTTC
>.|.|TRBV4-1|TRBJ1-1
CASSQDGTRGTEAFF
TGCGCCAGCAGCCAAGATGGGACGAGGGGGACTGAAGCTTTCTTT
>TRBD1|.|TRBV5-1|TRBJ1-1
CASRPGQTNTEAFF
TGCGCCAGCAGGCCGGGACAGACGAACACTGAAGCTTTCTTT
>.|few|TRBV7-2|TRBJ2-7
CASSFDPGQSYEQYF
TGTGCCAGCAGCTTCGACCCTGGACAGTCCTACGAGCAGTACTTC
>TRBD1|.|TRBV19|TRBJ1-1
CASSMLDRDTEAFF
TGTGCCAGTAGTATGCTAGACAGGGACACTGAAGCTTTCTTT
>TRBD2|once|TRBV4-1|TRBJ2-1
CASSQRLGLVGGRSLRNNEQFF
TGCGCCAGCAGCCAAAGATTAGGCCTTGTGGGCGGGAGGAGCTTGAGGAACAATGAGCAGTTCTTC
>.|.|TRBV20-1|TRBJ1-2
CSAPDSYGYTF
TGCAGTGCTCCCGACAGCTATGGCTACACCTTC
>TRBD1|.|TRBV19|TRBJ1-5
CASSRGQGNQPQHF
TGTGCCAGTAGTCGCGGACAGGGGAATCAGCCCCAGCATTTT
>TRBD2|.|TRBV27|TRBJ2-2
CASSSGLAGAGELFF
TGTGCCAGCAGTTCGGGACTAGCGGGAGCCGGGGAGCTGTTTTTT
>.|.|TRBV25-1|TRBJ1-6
CASSEYGDSPLHF
TGTGCCAGCAGTGAATACGGGGATTCACCCCTCCACTTT
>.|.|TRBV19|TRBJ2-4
CASSSNSGYAKNIQYF
TGTGCCAGTAGTTCGAACAGCGGATATGCCAAAAACATTCAGTACTTC
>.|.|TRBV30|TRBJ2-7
CAWSVSDGQYAYEQYF
TGTGCCTGGAGTGTATCGGACGGACAATACGCCTACGAGCAGTACTTC
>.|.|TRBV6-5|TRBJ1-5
CARPTGCNQPQHF
TGTGCCAGACCAACAGGATGCAATCAGCCCCAGCATTTT
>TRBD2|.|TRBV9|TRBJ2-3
CASSPREGPTTDTQYF
TGTGCCAGCAGCCCACGGGAGGGCCCAACCACAGATACGCAGTATTTT
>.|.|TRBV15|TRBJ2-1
CATSRDVGSSQYNEQFF
TGTGCCACCAGCAGAGATGTCGGGAGCAGCCAATACAATGAGCAGTTCTTC
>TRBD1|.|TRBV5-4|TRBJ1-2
CASSPDRGRGYTF
TGTGCCAGCAGTCCGGACAGGGGTCGGGGCTACACCTTC
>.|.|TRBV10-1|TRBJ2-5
CASSESPGQGQETQYF
TGCGCCAGCAGTGAGTCCCCTGGACAAGGCCAAGAGACCCAGTACTTC
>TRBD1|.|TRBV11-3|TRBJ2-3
CASSPTGGMQYF
TGTGCCAGCAGCCCAACAGGGGGTATGCAGTATTTT
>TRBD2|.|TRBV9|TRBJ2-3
CASSEAGGTDTQYF
TGTGCCAGCAGTGAAGCGGGAGGCACAGATACGCAGTATTTT
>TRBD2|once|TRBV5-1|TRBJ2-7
CASSSGRAGVLYEQYF
TGCGCCAGCAGCTCGGGCCGGGCGGGAGTTTTATACGAGCAGTACTTC
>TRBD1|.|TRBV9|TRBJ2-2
CASSVAGQRGTGELFF
TGTGCCAGCAGCGTAGCGGGACAGAGGGGGACCGGGGAGCTGTTTTTT
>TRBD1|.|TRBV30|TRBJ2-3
CAWSSDRGLLDTQYF
TGTGCCTGGAGTTCCGACAGGGGGCTTTTGGATACGCAGTATTTT
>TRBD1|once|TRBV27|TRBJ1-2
CASSRGQGGYTF
TGTGCCAGCAGTAGAGGACAGGGTGGCTACACCTTC
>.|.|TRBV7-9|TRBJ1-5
CASSLTETGGNQPQHF
TGTGCCAGCAGCCTTACTGAGACAGGAGGAAATCAGCCCCAGCATTTT
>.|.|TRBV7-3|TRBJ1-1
CASSFSGTQNTEAFF
TGTGCCAGCAGCTTTTCAGGAACCCAGAACACTGAAGCTTTCTTT
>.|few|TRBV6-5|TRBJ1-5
CASRAMSNQPQHF
TGTGCCAGCAGAGCAATGAGCAATCAGCCCCAGCATTTT
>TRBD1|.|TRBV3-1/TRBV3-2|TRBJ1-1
CASSKTGANTEAFF
TGTGCCAGCAGTAAGACAGGGGCTAACACTGAAGCTTTCTTT
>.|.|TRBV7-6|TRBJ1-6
CASSEDSSYNSPLHF
TGTGCCAGCAGCGAGGACAGCTCCTATAATTCACCCCTCCACTTT
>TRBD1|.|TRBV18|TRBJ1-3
CASFSGQASGNTIYF
TGTGCCAGCTTCTCCGGACAGGCTTCAGGAAACACCATATATTTT
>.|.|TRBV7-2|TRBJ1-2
CASSFGPRYGYTF
TGTGCCAGCAGCTTTGGGCCGCGCTATGGCTACACCTTC
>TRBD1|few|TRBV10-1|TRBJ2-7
CASREKPDRGEQYF
TGCGCCAGCAGGGAGAAACCCGACAGGGGCGAGCAGTACTTC
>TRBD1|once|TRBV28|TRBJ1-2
CASSLDRGYGYTF
TGTGCCAGCAGTTTGGACAGGGGCTATGGCTACACCTTC
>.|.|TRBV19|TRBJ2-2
CASSMPLLNTGELFF
TGTGCCAGTAGTATGCCACTATTGAACACCGGGGAGCTGTTTTTT